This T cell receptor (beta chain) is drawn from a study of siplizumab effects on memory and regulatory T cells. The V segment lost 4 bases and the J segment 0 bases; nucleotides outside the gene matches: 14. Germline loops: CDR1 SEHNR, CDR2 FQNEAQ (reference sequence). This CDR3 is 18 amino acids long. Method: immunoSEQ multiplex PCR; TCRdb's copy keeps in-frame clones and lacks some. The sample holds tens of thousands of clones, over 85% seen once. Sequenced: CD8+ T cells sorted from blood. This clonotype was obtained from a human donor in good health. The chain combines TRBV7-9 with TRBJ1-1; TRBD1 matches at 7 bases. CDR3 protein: CASSSGQATDLMNTEAFF. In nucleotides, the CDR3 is TGTGCCAGCAGCTCCGGACAGGCAACCGACTTAATGAACACTGAAGCTTTCTTT.